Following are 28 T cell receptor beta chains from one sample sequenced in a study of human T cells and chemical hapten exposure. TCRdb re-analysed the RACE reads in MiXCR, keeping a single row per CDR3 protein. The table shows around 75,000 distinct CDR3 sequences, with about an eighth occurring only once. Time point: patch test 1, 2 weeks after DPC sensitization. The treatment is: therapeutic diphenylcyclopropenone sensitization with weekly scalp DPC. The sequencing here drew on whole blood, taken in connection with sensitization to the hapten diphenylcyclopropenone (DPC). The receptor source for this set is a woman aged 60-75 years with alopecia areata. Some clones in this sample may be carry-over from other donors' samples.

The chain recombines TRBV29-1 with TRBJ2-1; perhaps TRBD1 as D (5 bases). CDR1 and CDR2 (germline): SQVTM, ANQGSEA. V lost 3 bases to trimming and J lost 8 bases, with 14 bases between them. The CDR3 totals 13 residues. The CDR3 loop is CSVDRVIGDEQFF. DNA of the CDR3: TGCAGCGTTGACAGGGTTATAGGCGATGAGCAGTTCTTC.

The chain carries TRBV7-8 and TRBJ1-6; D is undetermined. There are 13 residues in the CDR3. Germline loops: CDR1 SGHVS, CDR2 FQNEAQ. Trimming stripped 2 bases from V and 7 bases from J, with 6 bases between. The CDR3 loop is CASSLLGNSPLHF. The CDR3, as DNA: TGTGCCAGCAGCTTATTGGGGAATTCACCCCTCCACTTT. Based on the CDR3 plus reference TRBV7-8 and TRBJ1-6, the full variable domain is GAGVSQSPRYKVAKRGQDVALRCDPISGHVSLFWYQQALGQGPEFLTYFQNEAQLDKSGLPSDRFFAERPEGSVSTLKIQRTQQEDSAVYLCASSLLGNSPLHFGNGTRLTVT.

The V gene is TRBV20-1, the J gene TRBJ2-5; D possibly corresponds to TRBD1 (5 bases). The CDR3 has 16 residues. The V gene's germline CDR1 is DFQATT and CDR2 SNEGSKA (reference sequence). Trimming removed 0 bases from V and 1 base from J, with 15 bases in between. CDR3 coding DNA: TGCAGTGCTAGAGATTATAAGGGGAACCGCCAAGAGACCCAGTACTTC. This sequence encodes CSARDYKGNRQETQYF.

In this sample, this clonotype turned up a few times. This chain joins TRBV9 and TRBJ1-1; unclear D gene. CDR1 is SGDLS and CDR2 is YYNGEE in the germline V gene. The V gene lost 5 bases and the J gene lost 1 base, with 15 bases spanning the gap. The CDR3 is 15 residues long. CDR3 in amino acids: CASRNGKPRNTEAFF. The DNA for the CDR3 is TGTGCCAGCAGGAACGGTAAACCCAGGAACACTGAAGCTTTCTTT.

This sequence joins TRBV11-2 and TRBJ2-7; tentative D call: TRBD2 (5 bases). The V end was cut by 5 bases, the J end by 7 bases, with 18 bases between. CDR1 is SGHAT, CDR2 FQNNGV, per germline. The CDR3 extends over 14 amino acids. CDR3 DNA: TGTGCCAGCAGCCCCGGTGGAGGCCTCGGGGAGCAGTACTTC. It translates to CASSPGGGLGEQYF.

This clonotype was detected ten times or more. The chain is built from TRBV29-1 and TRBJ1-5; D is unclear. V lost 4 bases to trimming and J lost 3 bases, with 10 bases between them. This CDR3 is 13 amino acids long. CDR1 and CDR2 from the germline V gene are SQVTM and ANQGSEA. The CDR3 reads CSVAPQPNQPQHF. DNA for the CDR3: TGCAGCGTTGCCCCCCAGCCCAATCAGCCCCAGCATTTT. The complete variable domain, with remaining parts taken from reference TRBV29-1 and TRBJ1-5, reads SAVISQKPSRDICQRGTSLTIQCQVDSQVTMMFWYRQQPGQSLTLIATANQGSEATYESGFVIDKFPISRPNLTFSTLTVSNMSPEDSSIYLCSVAPQPNQPQHFGDGTRLSIL.

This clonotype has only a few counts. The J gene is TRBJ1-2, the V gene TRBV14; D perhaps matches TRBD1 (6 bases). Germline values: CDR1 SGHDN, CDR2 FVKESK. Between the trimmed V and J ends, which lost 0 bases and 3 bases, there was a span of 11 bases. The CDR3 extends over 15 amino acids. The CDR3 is CASSQDWGPDYGYTF. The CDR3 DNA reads TGTGCCAGCAGCCAAGATTGGGGGCCGGACTATGGCTACACCTTC. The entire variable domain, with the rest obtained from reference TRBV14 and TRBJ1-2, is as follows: EAGVTQFPSHSVIEKGQTVTLRCDPISGHDNLYWYRRVMGKEIKFLLHFVKESKQDESGMPNNRFLAERTGGTYSTLKVQPAELEDSGVYFCASSQDWGPDYGYTFGSGTRLTVV.

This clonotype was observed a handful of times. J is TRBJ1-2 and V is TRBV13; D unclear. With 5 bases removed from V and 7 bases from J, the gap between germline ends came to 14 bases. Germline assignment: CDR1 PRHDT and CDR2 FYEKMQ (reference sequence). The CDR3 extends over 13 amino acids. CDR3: CASSPAGPFGYTF. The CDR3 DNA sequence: TGTGCCAGCAGCCCTGCCGGCCCTTTTGGCTACACCTTC.

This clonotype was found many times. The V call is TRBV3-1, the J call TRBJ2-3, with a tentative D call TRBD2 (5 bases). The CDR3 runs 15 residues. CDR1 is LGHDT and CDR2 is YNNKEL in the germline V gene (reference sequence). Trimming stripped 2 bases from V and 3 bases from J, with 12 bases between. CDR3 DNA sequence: TGTGCCAGCAGCCAATACCTCCGGGAAACAGATACGCAGTATTTT. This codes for CASSQYLRETDTQYF.

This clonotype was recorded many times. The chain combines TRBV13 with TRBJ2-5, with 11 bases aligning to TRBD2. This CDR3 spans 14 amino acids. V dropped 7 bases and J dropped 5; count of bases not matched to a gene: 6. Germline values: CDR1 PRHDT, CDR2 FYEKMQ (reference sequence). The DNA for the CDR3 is TGTGCCAGCAAAACTAGCGGGGGAGGGGAGACCCAGTACTTC. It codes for CASKTSGGGETQYF.

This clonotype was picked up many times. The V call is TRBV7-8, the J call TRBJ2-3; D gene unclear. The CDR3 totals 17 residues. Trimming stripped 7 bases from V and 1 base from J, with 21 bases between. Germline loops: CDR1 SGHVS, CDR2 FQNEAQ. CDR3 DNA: TGTGCCAGCACGAGTTGGCTCCAACGTCGTGGCACAGATACGCAGTATTTT. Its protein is CASTSWLQRRGTDTQYF.

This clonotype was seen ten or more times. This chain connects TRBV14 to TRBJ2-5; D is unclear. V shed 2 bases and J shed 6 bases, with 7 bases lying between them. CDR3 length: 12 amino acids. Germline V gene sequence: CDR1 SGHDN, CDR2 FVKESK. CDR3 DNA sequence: TGTGCCAGCAGCCAATCATCCCAGACCCAGTACTTC. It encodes CASSQSSQTQYF.

Here the CDR3 DNA reads TGCGCCAGCAGCCGCCCGGGAGTGCGGGGGACTCAATTGGGGCAGTTCTTC. Protein: CASSRPGVRGTQLGQFF. The chain recombines TRBV10-2 with TRBJ2-1; 7 bases match TRBD2. Trimming at V came to 6 bases and at J to 12 bases, leaving 23 bases not matched to a gene. The CDR3 totals 17 residues. Germline V gene sequence: CDR1 WSHSY, CDR2 SAAADI.

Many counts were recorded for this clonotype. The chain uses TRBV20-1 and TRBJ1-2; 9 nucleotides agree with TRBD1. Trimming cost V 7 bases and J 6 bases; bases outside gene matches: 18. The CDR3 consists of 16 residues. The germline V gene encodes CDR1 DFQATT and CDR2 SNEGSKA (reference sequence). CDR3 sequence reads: CSGYLGSRTGEDGYTF. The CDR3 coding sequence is TGCAGTGGCTACCTAGGGTCGAGGACAGGGGAGGATGGCTACACCTTC.

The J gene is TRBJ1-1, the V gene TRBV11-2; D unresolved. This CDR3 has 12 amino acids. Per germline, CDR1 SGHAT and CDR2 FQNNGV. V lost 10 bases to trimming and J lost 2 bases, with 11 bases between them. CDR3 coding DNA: TGTGCCAACCGAAAAGGAAACACTGAAGCTTTCTTT. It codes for CANRKGNTEAFF.

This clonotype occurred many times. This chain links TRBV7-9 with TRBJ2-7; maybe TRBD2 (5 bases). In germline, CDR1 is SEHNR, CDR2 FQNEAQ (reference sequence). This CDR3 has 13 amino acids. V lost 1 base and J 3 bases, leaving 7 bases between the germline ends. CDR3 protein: CASSLGGLYEQYF. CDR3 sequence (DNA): TGTGCCAGCAGCTTAGGAGGGCTCTACGAGCAGTACTTC.

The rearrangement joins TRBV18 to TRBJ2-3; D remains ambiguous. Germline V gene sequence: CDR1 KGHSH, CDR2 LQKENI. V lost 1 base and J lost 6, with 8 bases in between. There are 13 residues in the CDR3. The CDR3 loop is CASSPRPGDTQYF. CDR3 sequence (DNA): TGTGCCAGCTCACCACGCCCCGGCGATACGCAGTATTTT.

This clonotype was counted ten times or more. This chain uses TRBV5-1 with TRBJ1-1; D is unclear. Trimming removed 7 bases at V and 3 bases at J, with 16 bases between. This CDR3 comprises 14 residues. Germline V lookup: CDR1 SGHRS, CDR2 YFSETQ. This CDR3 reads CASANPQWDTEAFF. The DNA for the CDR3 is TGCGCCAGCGCAAATCCCCAGTGGGACACTGAAGCTTTCTTT.

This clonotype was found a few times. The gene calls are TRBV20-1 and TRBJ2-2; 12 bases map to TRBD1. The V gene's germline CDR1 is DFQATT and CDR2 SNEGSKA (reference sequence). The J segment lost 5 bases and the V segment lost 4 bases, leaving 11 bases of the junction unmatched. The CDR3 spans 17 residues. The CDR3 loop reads CSAKTGTGGRRTGELFF. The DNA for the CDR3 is TGCAGTGCTAAGACCGGGACAGGGGGCCGCCGAACCGGGGAGCTGTTTTTT.

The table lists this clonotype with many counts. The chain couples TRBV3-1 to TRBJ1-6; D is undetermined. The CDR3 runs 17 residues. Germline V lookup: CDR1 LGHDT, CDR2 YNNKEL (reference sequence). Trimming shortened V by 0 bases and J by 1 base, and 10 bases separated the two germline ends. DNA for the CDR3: TGTGCCAGCAGCCAAGATGGCAGATCATCCTATAATTCACCCCTCCACTTT. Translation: CASSQDGRSSYNSPLHF.

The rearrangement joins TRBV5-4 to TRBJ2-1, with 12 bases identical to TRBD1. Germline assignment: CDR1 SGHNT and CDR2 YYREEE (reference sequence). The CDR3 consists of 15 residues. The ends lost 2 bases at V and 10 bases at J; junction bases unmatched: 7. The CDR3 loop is CASSLRDRGRGEQFF. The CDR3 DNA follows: TGTGCCAGCAGCTTACGGGACAGGGGGCGTGGAGAGCAGTTCTTC.

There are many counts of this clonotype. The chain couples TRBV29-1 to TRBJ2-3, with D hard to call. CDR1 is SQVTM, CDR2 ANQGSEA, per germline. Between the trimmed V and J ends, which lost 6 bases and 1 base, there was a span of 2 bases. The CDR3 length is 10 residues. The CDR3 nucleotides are TGCAGCGTAGGCACAGATACGCAGTATTTT. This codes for CSVGTDTQYF.

The CDR3 region has the DNA TGCAGTGCTAGGGCCGGCGGGAACACCGGGGAGCTGTTTTTT. Translated, it gives CSARAGGNTGELFF. The chain combines TRBV20-1 with TRBJ2-2; D is ambiguous. The CDR3 length is 14 residues. The germline V gene has CDR1 DFQATT and CDR2 SNEGSKA (reference sequence). Trimming stripped 3 bases from V and 1 base from J, with 9 bases between.

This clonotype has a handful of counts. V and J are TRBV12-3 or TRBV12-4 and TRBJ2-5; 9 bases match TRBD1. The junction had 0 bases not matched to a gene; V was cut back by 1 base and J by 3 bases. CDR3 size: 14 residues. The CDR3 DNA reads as TGTGCCAGCAGTTTAGGGGACAGGGAAGAGACCCAGTACTTC. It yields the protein CASSLGDREETQYF.

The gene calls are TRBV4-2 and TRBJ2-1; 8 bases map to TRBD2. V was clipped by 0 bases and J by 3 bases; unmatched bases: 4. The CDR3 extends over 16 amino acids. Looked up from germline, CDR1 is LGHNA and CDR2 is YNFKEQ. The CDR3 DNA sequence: TGTGCCAGCAGCCAAGATCCCGGGACTAGCTACAATGAGCAGTTCTTC. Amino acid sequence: CASSQDPGTSYNEQFF.

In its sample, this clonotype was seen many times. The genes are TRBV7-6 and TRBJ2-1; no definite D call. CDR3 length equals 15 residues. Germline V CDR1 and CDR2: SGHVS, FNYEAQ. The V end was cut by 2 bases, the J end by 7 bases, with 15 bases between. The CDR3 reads CASSLLWSPENEQFF. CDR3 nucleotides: TGTGCCAGCAGCTTACTCTGGAGTCCTGAGAATGAGCAGTTCTTC.

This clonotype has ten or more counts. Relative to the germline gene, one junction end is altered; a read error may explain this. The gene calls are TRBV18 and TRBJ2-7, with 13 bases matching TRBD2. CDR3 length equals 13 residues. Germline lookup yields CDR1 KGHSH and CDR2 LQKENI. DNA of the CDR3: TGTGCCAGCGCCGGGACTAGCGGGGTTTCCGGGGACTTC. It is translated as CASAGTSGVSGDF.

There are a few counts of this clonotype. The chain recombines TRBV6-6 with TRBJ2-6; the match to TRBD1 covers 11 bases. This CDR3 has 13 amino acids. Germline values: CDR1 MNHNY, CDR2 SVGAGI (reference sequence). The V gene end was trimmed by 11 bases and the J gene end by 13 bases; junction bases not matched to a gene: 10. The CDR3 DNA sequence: TGTGCCCTCCGGGACAGGGGGGATTTGGTCCTGACTTTC. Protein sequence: CALRDRGDLVLTF.